This TCR beta chain was captured by sequencing in a study of CXCR3-negative and CXCR3-positive naive CD8 T cells. This clonotype is deemed medium-sized by its frequency. Its cognate antigen is unknown. Germline-derived CDR1 and CDR2 are SQVTM and ANQGSEA. This CDR3 comprises 13 residues. The TRB cDNA libraries were prepared by 5' RACE with UMI labels. TCRdb reanalyzed the 5' RACE reads and collapses them to one entry per CDR3 protein, without DNA. The sample totals about 3,100 distinct CDR3 sequences. Whole-study findings and limits: More hydrophobic TRB CDR3s were found in CXCR3-positive naive cells than in CXCR3-negative naive cells.

This TCR derives from a human donor in good health. Some clones in this sample may be carry-over from other donors' samples. Sequenced input: naive CXCR3+ CD8+ T cells from blood. Specified subset: CD45RO-CCR7+CD27+CD95- naive CD8+ T cells expressing CXCR3 (TNR3+). The rearrangement links TRBV29-1 to TRBJ1-2; TCRdb designates TRBD1, a call that cannot be tested without DNA. The CDR3 region is CSVDGPTNYGYTF.